This T cell receptor beta chain derives from a study of blood T cell repertoires in COVID-19 (dated by TCRdb to 2020 to 2021). Notes on the research overall: The collaborator samples originated in the United States, Italy and Spain and spanned the acute and convalescent phases of COVID-19. The prospective study material was composed of cDNA or gDNA derived from T cells, B-cell-depleted T cells, or PBMCs. The dataset comprised deeply sampled blood TCRbeta repertoires from subjects exposed to, actively infected with, or recovered from COVID-19. A freely available public database, intended as a resource for researchers studying the immune response to SARS-CoV-2, is where the repertoires were released. The samples were drawn from the first 160 participants of the ongoing ImmuneRACE study and from some 1,300 subjects provided by 6 global collaborators. The sample metadata nearly always contained a de-identified subject ID, COVID-19 status, age in years and sex. Where HLA class I and class II types were available, the types were taken from metadata supplied by the sample provider, not from assay-based typing. Study-wide conclusions, independent of this receptor: Clinical and demographic metadata were provided uncurated, with the amount varying by source and participant.

Whole blood was collected in K2EDTA tubes by collaborating institutions according to the institutions' own protocols. For TCRbeta analysis, collaborators shipped samples as frozen whole blood, isolated PBMCs, or DNA extracted from either of those sample types. TCRbeta CDR3 regions were amplified from genomic DNA using the immunoSEQ Assay, a bias-controlled multiplex PCR. In the authors' own workflow: The number of nucleated cells in each sample was estimated from the amplification of reference gene primers within the assay. To quantify the absolute abundance of each unique TCRbeta CDR3 rearrangement, sequence reads were collapsed and filtered. For each sample, productive Simpson clonality was calculated as the square root of Simpson's diversity index over productive rearrangements. TCRdb's version of the immuneACCESS table is confined to in-frame rearrangements and falls short of the full clone set. An unresolved V gene accounts for under half of the shortfall where checked; the remainder is of unknown origin. The V and J calls and clone size were taken over from that table, and D and trimming were inferred from the DNA. Within this sample are 20,000 to 25,000 clones, with over 70% of them counted one time only. The biggest ten clones account for 9.5% to 15% of the sample.

From a lookup of the germline V gene (reference sequence), CDR1 and CDR2 are SEHNR and FQNEAQ. The CDR3 holds 15 amino acids from the cysteine to the phenylalanine. Only the CDR3 DNA stays, 45 bases, in frame from base 1. Germline trimming: 5 bases from V, 7 bases from J; junction bases outside gene matches: 6. A note on this clone: The clone's antigen remains unknown. Nothing much larger sits one base from this clone, and base qualities are not available.

The receptor's source is a man aged 55 to 70 with active COVID-19. The chain couples TRBV7-9 to TRBJ2-7; TRBD2 aligns with 15 central bases. The source material was peripheral blood. The nucleotides read TGTGCCAGCAGCCCCCCGGGACTAGCGGGAGGTGAGCAGTACTTC. Its protein is CASSPPGLAGGEQYF.